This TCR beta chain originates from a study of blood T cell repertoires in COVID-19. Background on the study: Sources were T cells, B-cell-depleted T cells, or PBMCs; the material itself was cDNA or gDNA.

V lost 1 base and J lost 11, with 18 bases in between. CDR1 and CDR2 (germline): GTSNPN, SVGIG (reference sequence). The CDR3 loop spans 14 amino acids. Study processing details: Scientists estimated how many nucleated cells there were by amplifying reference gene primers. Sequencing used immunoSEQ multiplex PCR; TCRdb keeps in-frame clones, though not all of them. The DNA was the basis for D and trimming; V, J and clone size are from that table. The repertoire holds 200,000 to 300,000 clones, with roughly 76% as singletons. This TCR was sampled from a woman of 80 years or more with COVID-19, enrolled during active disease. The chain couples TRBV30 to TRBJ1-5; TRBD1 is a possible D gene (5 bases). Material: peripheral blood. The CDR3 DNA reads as TGTGCCTGGAGTGGGGTGACAGCCGGCATGACCCAGCATTTT. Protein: CAWSGVTAGMTQHF.